This passage covers 23 T cell receptor beta chains from one sample sequenced in a study of CD8 T cells in Susac syndrome. Reverse transcription of roughly 0.5 to 1 ug RNA used random hexamers. TCRdb redid the calling of the immunoSEQ multiplex PCR reads with MiXCR, one entry per CDR3 protein. The repertoire includes roughly 250,000 distinct CDR3 sequences, around 96% of them detected once, and about 0.094% sits in the top ten. The specimen sequenced was CD4+ T cells from PBMCs. These receptors were taken from a human donor with Susac syndrome.

The chain combines TRBV20-1 with TRBJ1-5, with 7 bases fitting TRBD1. Germline assignment: CDR1 DFQATT and CDR2 SNEGSKA (reference sequence). CDR3 length: 13 residues. Germline trimming cut 6 bases from V and 7 bases from J; bases unmatched to any gene: 9. As DNA, the CDR3 is TGCAGTGCGGGAACAGGGGAGCGGCAGCCCCAGCATTTT. Translation gives CSAGTGERQPQHF.

The chain combines TRBV30 with TRBJ2-2; D is uncertain. The CDR3 loop spans 13 amino acids. Trimming stripped 0 bases from V and 4 bases from J, with 6 bases between. The germline V gene encodes CDR1 GTSNPN and CDR2 SVGIG (reference sequence). The CDR3 DNA reads as TGTGCCTGGAGTGTTGGGGTCACCGGGGAGCTGTTTTTT. This translates into CAWSVGVTGELFF.

The chain is built from TRBV12-3 or TRBV12-4 and TRBJ2-2; a weak D match, TRBD2 (7 bases). The CDR3 loop spans 17 amino acids. With 6 bases removed from V and 1 base from J, the gap between germline ends came to 18 bases. The DNA of the CDR3 is TGTGCCAGCAGCGCCACCCGGGGGGCTATGAACACCGGGGAGCTGTTTTTT. It encodes CASSATRGAMNTGELFF.

The J gene is TRBJ2-3, the V gene TRBV5-1; no clear D. This CDR3 is built from 14 residues. V lost 2 bases, J lost 2 bases, and 9 bases lay in between. Germline values: CDR1 SGHRS, CDR2 YFSETQ. The CDR3 DNA reads as TGCGCCAGCAGCTTAGTCCAGGCCACAGATACGCAGTATTTT. Amino acids: CASSLVQATDTQYF.

The CDR3 sequence is CASSWRTGDYGYTF. CDR3 DNA: TGTGCCAGCAGCTGGAGGACAGGTGACTATGGCTACACCTTC. This sequence joins TRBV5-6 and TRBJ1-2, with 7 bases matching TRBD1. The germline CDR1 and CDR2 sequences are SGHDT and YYEEEE. With 3 bases clipped from V and 3 bases from J, the junction kept 5 bases outside the gene matches. The CDR3 contains 14 residues.

This clonotype was recorded a few times. This chain links TRBV3-1 with TRBJ1-5; TRBD1 might be the D (6 bases). Germline loops: CDR1 LGHDT, CDR2 YNNKEL (reference sequence). V shed 0 bases and J shed 7 bases, with 13 bases lying between them. This CDR3 region has 15 residues. CDR3 residues: CASSQDGGARQPQHF. CDR3 sequence (DNA): TGTGCCAGCAGCCAAGATGGGGGGGCCCGACAGCCCCAGCATTTT.

This rearrangement joins TRBV3-1 to TRBJ2-4; no reliable D call. This CDR3 is built from 11 residues. V lost 4 bases and J 11 bases, leaving 9 bases between the germline ends. Per the germline V gene, CDR1 is LGHDT and CDR2 is YNNKEL (reference sequence). CDR3 region: CASSLQAVQYF. The CDR3 DNA reads TGTGCCAGCAGCCTGCAGGCGGTTCAGTACTTC. Drawing the rest from reference TRBV3-1 and TRBJ2-4, the complete variable domain is DTAVSQTPKYLVTQMGNDKSIKCEQNLGHDTMYWYKQDSKKFLKIMFSYNNKELIINETVPNRFSPKSPDKAHLNLHINSLELGDSAVYFCASSLQAVQYFGAGTRLSVL.

The chain combines TRBV9 with TRBJ2-2; D remains unclear. CDR1 is SGDLS, CDR2 YYNGEE, per germline. This CDR3 spans 15 amino acids. The V and J ends lost 0 bases and 5 bases respectively, with 11 bases between them. The CDR3 region has the DNA TGTGCCAGCAGCGTAGAAATATCCCCAACCGGGGAGCTGTTTTTT. It translates to CASSVEISPTGELFF.

The chain joins TRBV3-1 to TRBJ2-5, with D perhaps TRBD1 (6 bases). Germline CDR1 and CDR2: LGHDT and YNNKEL (reference sequence). The ends were cut back, 0 bases at V and 1 base at J, with 9 bases in the middle. The CDR3 runs to 15 residues. The CDR3 DNA reads as TGTGCCAGCAGCCAAGATCAGGGGCTCCAAGAGACCCAGTACTTC. Translation: CASSQDQGLQETQYF.

The rearrangement uses TRBV7-2 and TRBJ2-3; 7 nucleotides line up with TRBD2. The CDR3 is made up of 15 amino acids. J was trimmed by 3 bases and V by 2 bases; bases with no gene match: 5. Germline CDR1 SGHTA, CDR2 FQGNSA. The chain's CDR3 is CASSLTSAGTDTQYF. DNA for the CDR3: TGTGCCAGCAGCTTAACTAGCGCGGGAACAGATACGCAGTATTTT.

The gene calls are TRBV12-3 or TRBV12-4 and TRBJ1-1; no clear D. This CDR3 is 14 amino acids long. V lost 1 base and J 8 bases, leaving 14 bases between the germline ends. The CDR3 nucleotides read TGTGCCAGCAGTTTAGGGGCCTCCCGGGTAGAAGCTTTCTTT. Encoded protein: CASSLGASRVEAFF.

The V call is TRBV24-1, the J call TRBJ2-2; 9 nucleotides match TRBD1. The J segment lost 2 bases and the V segment lost 7 bases, leaving 10 bases of the junction unmatched. This CDR3 comprises 17 residues. Germline CDR1 reads KGHDR; CDR2 reads SFDVKD. CDR3 sequence (DNA): TGTGCCACCAGCGCCGACCGGGACAGGGTAAACACCGGGGAGCTGTTTTTT. The encoded protein is CATSADRDRVNTGELFF.

The chain combines TRBV24-1 with TRBJ2-1, with 9 positions matching TRBD2. The germline V gene has CDR1 KGHDR and CDR2 SFDVKD. V gave up 2 bases and J gave up 9 bases; unmatched junction bases: 10. This CDR3 has 16 residues. CDR3 in DNA: TGTGCCACCAGTGATTATGCGGCGGGAGGGCGCGGTGAGCAGTTCTTC. It is translated as CATSDYAAGGRGEQFF.

The chain carries TRBV12-3 or TRBV12-4 and TRBJ1-5, with D unclear. CDR3 length: 12 residues. Trimming took 8 bases from V and 6 from J, leaving 11 bases between them. DNA for the CDR3: TGTGCCAGCTCTAAGGAGGGTCAGCCCCAGCATTTT. Its translation is CASSKEGQPQHF.

The J gene is TRBJ1-2, the V gene TRBV12-3 or TRBV12-4; perhaps TRBD1 as D (5 bases). V lost 6 bases, J lost 5 bases, and 19 bases lay in between. The CDR3 is made up of 15 amino acids. CDR3 amino acids: CASSRHSLAGYGYTF. In nucleotides, the CDR3 is TGTGCCAGCAGCCGCCATTCCTTAGCAGGGTATGGCTACACCTTC.

The chain employs TRBV12-3 or TRBV12-4 and TRBJ2-3; D is unresolved. The V end was cut by 7 bases, the J end by 3 bases, with 8 bases between. The CDR3 consists of 12 residues. The CDR3 nucleotides read TGTGCCAGCACCGGTGGGACAGATACGCAGTATTTT. It is translated as CASTGGTDTQYF.

The chain links TRBV20-1 to TRBJ2-4; unclear D gene. The CDR3 runs 12 residues. The V end lost 0 bases, the J end lost 6 bases, and 6 bases lay between the germline ends. Germline CDR1 DFQATT, CDR2 SNEGSKA (reference sequence). The CDR3 coding sequence is TGCAGTGCTAGAGAGGTGGGAAACATTCAGTACTTC. The encoded protein is CSAREVGNIQYF.

The chain has TRBV9 and TRBJ1-1, with no clear D. Germline assignment: CDR1 SGDLS and CDR2 YYNGEE. V shed 1 base and J shed 5 bases, with 9 bases lying between them. The CDR3 is 13 amino acids. The CDR3 protein is CASSVSVGTEAFF. In DNA form, the CDR3 reads TGTGCCAGCAGCGTAAGTGTAGGGACTGAAGCTTTCTTT.

The chain recombines TRBV28 with TRBJ1-1; D gene unclear. The V gene's germline CDR1 is MDHEN and CDR2 SYDVKM. Trimming removed 5 bases from V and 0 bases from J, with 7 bases in between. The CDR3 has 13 residues. The CDR3 loop reads CASSEIMNTEAFF. The CDR3 bases are TGTGCCAGCAGTGAAATCATGAACACTGAAGCTTTCTTT.

V usage is TRBV9 and J usage is TRBJ1-1; the D gene is possibly TRBD1 (5 bases). Trimming pared 4 bases from V and 0 bases from J, leaving 13 bases between. Germline assignment: CDR1 SGDLS and CDR2 YYNGEE. The CDR3 runs 15 residues. The CDR3 nucleotides are TGTGCCAGCAGCATACGGGACCGACTGAACACTGAAGCTTTCTTT. Amino acid sequence: CASSIRDRLNTEAFF.

The chain joins TRBV3-1 to TRBJ2-1; 7 positions match TRBD2. The CDR3 length is 15 residues. Trimming removed 3 bases from V and 7 bases from J; junction bases left unmatched: 9. The germline V gene encodes CDR1 LGHDT and CDR2 YNNKEL (reference sequence). As DNA, the CDR3 is TGTGCCAGCAGCCACGACTGGCGGGAGACTAATGAGCAGTTCTTC. It translates to CASSHDWRETNEQFF.

The chain is built from TRBV12-3 or TRBV12-4 and TRBJ1-1; unclear D gene. The germline V and J ends were trimmed by 3 bases and 1 base, with 6 bases remaining between them. The CDR3 is 13 amino acids. The CDR3 region has the DNA TGTGCCAGCAGTTTGCGGTGGAACACTGAAGCTTTCTTT. Its protein is CASSLRWNTEAFF.

V is TRBV11-2 and J is TRBJ2-3; D is uncertain. Per germline, CDR1 SGHAT and CDR2 FQNNGV. V lost 3 bases and J lost 5, with 9 bases in between. This CDR3 comprises 13 residues. The CDR3 here is CASSFGVGDTQYF. The CDR3 nucleotides read TGTGCCAGCAGCTTTGGTGTCGGAGATACGCAGTATTTT.